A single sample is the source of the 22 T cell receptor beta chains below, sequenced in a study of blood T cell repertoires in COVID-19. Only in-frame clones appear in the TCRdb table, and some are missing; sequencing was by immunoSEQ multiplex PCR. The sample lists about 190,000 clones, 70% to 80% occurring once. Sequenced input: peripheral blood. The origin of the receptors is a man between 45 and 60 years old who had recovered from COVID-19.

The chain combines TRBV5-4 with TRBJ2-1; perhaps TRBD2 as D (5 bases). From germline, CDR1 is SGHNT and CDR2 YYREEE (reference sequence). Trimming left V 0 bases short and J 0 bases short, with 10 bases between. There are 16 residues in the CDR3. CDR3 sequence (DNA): TGTGCCAGCAGCTTGGATCAGCGGACCTCCTACAATGAGCAGTTCTTC. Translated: CASSLDQRTSYNEQFF.

The CDR3 is CASSSTYNEQFF. DNA of the CDR3: TGTGCCAGCAGTTCTACCTACAATGAGCAGTTCTTC. The chain employs TRBV2 and TRBJ2-1; D remains unclear. Germline CDR1 reads SNHLY; CDR2 reads FYNNEI. CDR3 size: 12 residues. Between the trimmed V and J ends, which lost 5 bases and 2 bases, there was a span of 4 bases.

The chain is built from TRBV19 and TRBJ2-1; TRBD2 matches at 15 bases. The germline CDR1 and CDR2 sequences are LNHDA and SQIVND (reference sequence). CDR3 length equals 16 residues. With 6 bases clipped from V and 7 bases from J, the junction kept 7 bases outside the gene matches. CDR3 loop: CASSLGLAGGLNEQFF. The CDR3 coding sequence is TGTGCCAGTAGCCTGGGACTAGCGGGAGGACTAAATGAGCAGTTCTTC.

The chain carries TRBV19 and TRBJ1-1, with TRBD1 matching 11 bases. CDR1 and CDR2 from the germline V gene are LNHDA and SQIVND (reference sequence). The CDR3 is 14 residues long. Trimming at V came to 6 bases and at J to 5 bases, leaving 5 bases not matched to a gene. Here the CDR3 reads CASRGTGGRTEAFF. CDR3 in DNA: TGTGCCAGTAGAGGGACAGGGGGACGGACTGAAGCTTTCTTT.

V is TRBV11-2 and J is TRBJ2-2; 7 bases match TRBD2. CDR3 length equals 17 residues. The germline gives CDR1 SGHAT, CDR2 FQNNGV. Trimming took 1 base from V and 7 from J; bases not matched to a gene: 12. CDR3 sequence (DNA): TGTGCCAGCAGCTTAGGGACTAGTTTAAGGTTTAACGGGGAGCTGTTTTTT. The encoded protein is CASSLGTSLRFNGELFF.

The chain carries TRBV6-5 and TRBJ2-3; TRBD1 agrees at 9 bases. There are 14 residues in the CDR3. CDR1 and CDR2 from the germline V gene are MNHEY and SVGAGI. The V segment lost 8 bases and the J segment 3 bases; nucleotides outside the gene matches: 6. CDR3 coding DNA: TGTGCCAGCGGAAGACAGGGGGGGACAGATACGCAGTATTTT. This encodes CASGRQGGTDTQYF.

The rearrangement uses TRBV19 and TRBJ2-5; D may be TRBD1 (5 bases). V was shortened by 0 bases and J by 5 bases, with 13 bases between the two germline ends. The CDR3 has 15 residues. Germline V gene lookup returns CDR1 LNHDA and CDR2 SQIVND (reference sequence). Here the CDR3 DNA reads TGTGCCAGTAGTATAGATCGAAGGGGCGGCGAGACCCAGTACTTC. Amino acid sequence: CASSIDRRGGETQYF.

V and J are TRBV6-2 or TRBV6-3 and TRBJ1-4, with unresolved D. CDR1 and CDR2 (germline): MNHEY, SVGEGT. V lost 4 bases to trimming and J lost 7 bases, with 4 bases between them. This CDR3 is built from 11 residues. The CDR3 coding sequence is TGTGCCAGCAGTTCCCGTGAAAAACTGTTTTTT. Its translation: CASSSREKLFF.

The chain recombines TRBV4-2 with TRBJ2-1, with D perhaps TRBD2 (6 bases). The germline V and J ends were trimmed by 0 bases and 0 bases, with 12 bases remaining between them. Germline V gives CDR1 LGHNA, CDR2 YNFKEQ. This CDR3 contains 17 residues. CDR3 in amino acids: CASSQDGGVISYNEQFF. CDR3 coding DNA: TGTGCCAGCAGCCAAGATGGCGGGGTTATCTCCTACAATGAGCAGTTCTTC.

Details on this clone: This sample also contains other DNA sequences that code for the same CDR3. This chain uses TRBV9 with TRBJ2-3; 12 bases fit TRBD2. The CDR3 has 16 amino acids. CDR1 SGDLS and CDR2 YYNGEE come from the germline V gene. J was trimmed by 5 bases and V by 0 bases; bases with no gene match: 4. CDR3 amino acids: CASSVGLAGGVDTQYF. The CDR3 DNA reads TGTGCCAGCAGCGTAGGTCTAGCGGGAGGGGTAGATACGCAGTATTTT.

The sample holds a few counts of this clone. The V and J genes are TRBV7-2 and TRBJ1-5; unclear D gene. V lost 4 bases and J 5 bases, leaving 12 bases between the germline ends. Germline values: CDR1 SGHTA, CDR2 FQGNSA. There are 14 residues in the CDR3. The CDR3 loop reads CASSSSPQYQPQHF. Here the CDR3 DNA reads TGTGCCAGCAGCTCCTCCCCACAGTATCAGCCCCAGCATTTT.

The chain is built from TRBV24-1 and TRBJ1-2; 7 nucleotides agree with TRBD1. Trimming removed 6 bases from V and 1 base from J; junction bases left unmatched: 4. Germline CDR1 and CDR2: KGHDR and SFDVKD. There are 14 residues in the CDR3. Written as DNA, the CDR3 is TGTGCCACCAGTATAGGGGACAGTAACTATGGCTACACCTTC. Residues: CATSIGDSNYGYTF.

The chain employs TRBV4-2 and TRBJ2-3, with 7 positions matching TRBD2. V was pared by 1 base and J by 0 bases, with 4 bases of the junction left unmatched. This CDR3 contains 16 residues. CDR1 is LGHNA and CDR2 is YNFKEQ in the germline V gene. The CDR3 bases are TGTGCCAGCAGCCAAGGGACTAGATCTAGCACAGATACGCAGTATTTT. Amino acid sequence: CASSQGTRSSTDTQYF.

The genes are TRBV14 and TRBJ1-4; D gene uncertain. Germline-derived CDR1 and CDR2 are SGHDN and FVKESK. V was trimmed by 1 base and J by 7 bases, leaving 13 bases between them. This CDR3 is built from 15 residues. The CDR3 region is CASSQARGAVEKLFF. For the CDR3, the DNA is TGTGCCAGCAGCCAAGCGCGGGGAGCCGTTGAAAAACTGTTTTTT.

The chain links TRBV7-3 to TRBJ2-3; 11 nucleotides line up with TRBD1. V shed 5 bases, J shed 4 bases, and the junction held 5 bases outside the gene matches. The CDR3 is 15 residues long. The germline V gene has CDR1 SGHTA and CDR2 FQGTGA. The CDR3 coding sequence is TGTGCCAGCAGCACCGGACAGGGGGCCTCAGATACGCAGTATTTT. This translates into CASSTGQGASDTQYF.

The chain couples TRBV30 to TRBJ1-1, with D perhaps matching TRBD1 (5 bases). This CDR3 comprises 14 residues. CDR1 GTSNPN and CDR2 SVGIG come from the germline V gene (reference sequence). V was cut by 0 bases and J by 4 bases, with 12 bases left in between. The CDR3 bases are TGTGCCTGGAGTGTGATGGGACTAACCACTGAAGCTTTCTTT. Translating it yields CAWSVMGLTTEAFF.

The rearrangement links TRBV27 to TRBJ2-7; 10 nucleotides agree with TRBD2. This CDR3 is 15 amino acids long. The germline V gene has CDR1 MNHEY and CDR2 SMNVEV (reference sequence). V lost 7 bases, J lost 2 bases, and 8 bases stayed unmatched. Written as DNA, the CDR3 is TGTGCCAGCAACCTAAGCGGGAGGGGTACCTACGAGCAGTACTTC. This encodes CASNLSGRGTYEQYF.

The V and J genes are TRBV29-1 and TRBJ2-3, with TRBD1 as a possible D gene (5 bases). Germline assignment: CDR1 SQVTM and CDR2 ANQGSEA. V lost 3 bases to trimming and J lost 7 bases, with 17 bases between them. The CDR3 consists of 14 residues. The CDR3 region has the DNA TGCAGCGTTGATCCTGGGGCCAAGGGGTATACGCAGTATTTT. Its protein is CSVDPGAKGYTQYF.

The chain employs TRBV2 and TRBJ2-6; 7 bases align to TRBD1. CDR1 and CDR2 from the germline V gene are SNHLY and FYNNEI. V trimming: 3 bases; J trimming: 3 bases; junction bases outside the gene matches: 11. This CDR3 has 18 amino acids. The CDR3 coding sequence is TGTGCCAGCAGTGACGACAGGGAAGTCACGCGTGGGGCCAACGTCCTGACTTTC. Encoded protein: CASSDDREVTRGANVLTF.

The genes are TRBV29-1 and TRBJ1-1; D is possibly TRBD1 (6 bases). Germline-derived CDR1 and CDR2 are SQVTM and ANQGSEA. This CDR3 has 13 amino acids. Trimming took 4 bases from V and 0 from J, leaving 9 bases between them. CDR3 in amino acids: CSVVGQLNTEAFF. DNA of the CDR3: TGCAGCGTTGTCGGACAGCTGAACACTGAAGCTTTCTTT.

This chain's CDR3 is CATSPSRTDHSNQPQHF. The DNA of the CDR3 is TGTGCCACCTCACCCAGCCGGACAGACCATAGCAATCAGCCCCAGCATTTT. This chain links TRBV24-1 with TRBJ1-5; D may be TRBD1 (6 bases). CDR3 length: 17 amino acids. CDR1 KGHDR and CDR2 SFDVKD come from the germline V gene. V lost 9 bases and J lost 0, with 20 bases in between.

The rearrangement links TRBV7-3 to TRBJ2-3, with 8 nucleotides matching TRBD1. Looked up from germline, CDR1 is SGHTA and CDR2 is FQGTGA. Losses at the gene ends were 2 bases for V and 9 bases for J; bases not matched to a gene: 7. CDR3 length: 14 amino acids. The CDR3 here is CASSLGQGNPTQYF. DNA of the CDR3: TGTGCCAGCAGCTTAGGACAGGGAAATCCCACGCAGTATTTT.